This TCR beta chain was profiled in a study of T cells in Graves' hyperthyroidism and ophthalmopathy. TCR beta CDR3 regions were amplified from RNA. An initial round of RT-PCR targeting the TCR CDR3 relied on the HTBI primer set. TCRdb used MiXCR to reprocess the multiplex PCR reads, holding one entry per CDR3 protein. The sample gives about 180,000 distinct CDR3 sequences, approximately 15% of which show up once; roughly 32% is in the top ten. In making diagnoses, clinical symptoms, serum thyroxine and TRAb, thyroid ultrasound and orbital computed tomography were all used. Out of approximately 10 ml of fresh peripheral blood came the PBMCs. Study outcomes and limitations: Model output signaled ophthalmopathy a median around 5.9 months ahead of onset. The authors' 13 V-J model separated ophthalmopathy from stable hyperthyroidism.

The table lists this clonotype with many counts. As yet, its antigen is unknown. This sequence originates from a woman in her forties or fifties with Graves' hyperthyroidism. The sequenced material came from blood.

The CDR3 DNA reads as TGTGCCAGCTCACCACCGTCAGATACGCAGTATTTT. The encoded protein is CASSPPSDTQYF. The chain combines TRBV18 with TRBJ2-3, with D unresolved. V shed 0 bases and J shed 4 bases, with 2 bases lying between them. CDR1 is KGHSH, CDR2 LQKENI, per germline. The length of the CDR3 is 12 residues.